The rows below give T cell receptor beta chains drawn from one sample of a study of shared clonotypes between healthy human individuals. The repertoire was sequenced with immunoSEQ multiplex PCR; TCRdb's copy has only in-frame clones and lacks some. The sample lists 950,000 to 1,300,000 clones; roughly 75% were seen once. The sequenced material came from memory CD4+ T cells sorted from blood. The receptors were gathered from a man between 18 and 35 years old in good health. The conserved cysteine and the conserved F or W are not part of the CDR3 here. The order of the fields is J gene, V gene, CDR3 length, CDR3 protein.

TRBJ2-2,TRBV4-1,13,ASSPRWGNTGELF
TRBJ1-5,TRBV2,12,ASRGDTWGQPQH
TRBJ2-1,TRBV4-3,14,ASSQESQGYYNEQF
TRBJ1-1,TRBV5-1,13,ASSPGTGKNTEAF
TRBJ1-2,TRBV11-2,12,ASSLAQGGYGYT
TRBJ2-2,TRBV5-1,13,ASTVSGPDTGELF
TRBJ2-7,TRBV27,13,ASSRDRAARYEQY
TRBJ2-1,TRBV5-1,11,ASSLALEIEQF
TRBJ1-1,TRBV7-2,12,ASSLDSVRTEAF
TRBJ2-1,TRBV19,10,ASSIGTNEQF
TRBJ1-1,TRBV6-1,11,ASRTGLNTEAF
TRBJ1-6,TRBV5-1,14,ASSRYPSSYNSPLH
TRBJ2-1,TRBV20-1,8,SAVHNEQF
TRBJ1-6,TRBV7-9,15,ASSPGDGSSYNSPLH
TRBJ2-2,TRBV9,12,ASSAPGFAGELF
TRBJ1-4,TRBV5-4,12,ASSLKATNEKLF
TRBJ2-7,TRBV4-1,14,ASSQGRGVVPYEQY
TRBJ2-6,TRBV7-2,14,ASSLTGGSGANVLT
TRBJ1-2,TRBV30,12,AWSVWGTGSGYT
TRBJ1-1,TRBV18,13,ASSPPVGRAGEAF
TRBJ2-3,TRBV7-2,11,ASSLGGSDTQY
TRBJ2-2,TRBV30,13,AWSEWGLNTGELF
TRBJ2-3,TRBV9,15,ASSVEGGGQATDTQY
TRBJ1-4,TRBV6-5,13,ASSETGTGSEKLF
TRBJ2-7,TRBV5-6,13,ASSWSGTRMDEQY
TRBJ2-1,TRBV11-1,14,ASSSWSWRGDNEQF
TRBJ2-2,TRBV7-9,13,AGTAGSIGTGELF
TRBJ1-2,TRBV23-1,11,ASTQRGGKAYT
TRBJ2-1,TRBV29-1,12,SSSLGQALNEQF
TRBJ2-6,TRBV6-5,13,ASNPWGSGANVLT
TRBJ1-5,TRBV19,14,ASRRTGRWDNQPQH
TRBJ2-2,TRBV18,14,ASSPMLVERTGELF
TRBJ1-5,TRBV28,14,ASSLKSWAVDQPQH
TRBJ1-4,TRBV5-5,11,ASSTDANEKLF
TRBJ2-7,TRBV11-2,11,ASSSLVRYEQY
TRBJ1-6,TRBV28,13,ASSPPGQGIRTLH
TRBJ1-1,TRBV28,10,ASSSSDTEAF
TRBJ2-3,TRBV2,13,ASSKGTSPTDTQY
TRBJ1-6,TRBV10-3,10,ATRDRDSPLH
TRBJ2-7,TRBV9,12,ASSPTVGSYEQY
TRBJ2-7,TRBV6-6,10,ASKTQSYEQY
TRBJ1-1,TRBV30,12,AWSAGTVNTEAF
TRBJ2-5,TRBV7-8,14,ASSLWGGWGSETQY
TRBJ2-3,TRBV6-1,13,ASSDQPWGTDTQY
TRBJ2-1,TRBV10-2,13,ASSPPPQGNNEQF
TRBJ2-3,TRBV6-6,13,ASSMGGGGTDTQY
TRBJ1-1,TRBV6-6,12,ASSYSGGNTEAF
TRBJ1-6,TRBV6-1,13,ASTRQGSYNSPLH
TRBJ2-5,TRBV6-1,12,ASSQQGSKETQY
TRBJ2-6,TRBV5-6,14,ASSSLGSSGANVLT
TRBJ2-5,TRBV5-1,12,ASRDGTSGETQY
TRBJ2-7,TRBV4-1,16,ASSQALAGASNSYEQY
TRBJ2-5,TRBV5-1,11,ASNVGGQETQY
TRBJ1-4,TRBV7-9,13,ASSPDWGLGEKLF